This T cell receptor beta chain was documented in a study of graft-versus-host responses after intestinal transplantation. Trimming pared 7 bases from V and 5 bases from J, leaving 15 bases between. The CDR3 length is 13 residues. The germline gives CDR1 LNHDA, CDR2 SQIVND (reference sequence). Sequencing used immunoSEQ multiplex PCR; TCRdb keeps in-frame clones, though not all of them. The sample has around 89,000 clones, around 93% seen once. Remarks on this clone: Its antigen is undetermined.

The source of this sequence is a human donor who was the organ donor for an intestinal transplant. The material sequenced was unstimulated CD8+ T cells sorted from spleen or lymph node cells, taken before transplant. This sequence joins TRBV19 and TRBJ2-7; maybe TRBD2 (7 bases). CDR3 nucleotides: TGTGCCAGTAATCGGGGGGCGGGTGACGAGCAGTACTTC. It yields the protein CASNRGAGDEQYF.